One TCR beta chain is described in this entry. TCRdb's copy holds only in-frame clones and misses some; the assay was immunoSEQ multiplex PCR. This repertoire shows some 130,000 clones, around 90% found once; its top ten account for over 9%. The data were taken from a study of control samples from healthy donors and cancer patients. The CDR3 spans 16 residues. CDR1 LGHNA and CDR2 YNFKEQ come from the germline V gene. The ends were cut back, 4 bases at V and 6 bases at J, with 16 bases in the middle. The sequence was collected from a young man in good health. The chain has TRBV4-2 and TRBJ1-6; D ambiguous. Sequenced input: blood. In DNA form, the CDR3 reads TGTGCCAGCAGCCGAACAGCTGCTGGCCGTAATTCACCCCTCCACTTT. Its protein is CASSRTAAGRNSPLHF.